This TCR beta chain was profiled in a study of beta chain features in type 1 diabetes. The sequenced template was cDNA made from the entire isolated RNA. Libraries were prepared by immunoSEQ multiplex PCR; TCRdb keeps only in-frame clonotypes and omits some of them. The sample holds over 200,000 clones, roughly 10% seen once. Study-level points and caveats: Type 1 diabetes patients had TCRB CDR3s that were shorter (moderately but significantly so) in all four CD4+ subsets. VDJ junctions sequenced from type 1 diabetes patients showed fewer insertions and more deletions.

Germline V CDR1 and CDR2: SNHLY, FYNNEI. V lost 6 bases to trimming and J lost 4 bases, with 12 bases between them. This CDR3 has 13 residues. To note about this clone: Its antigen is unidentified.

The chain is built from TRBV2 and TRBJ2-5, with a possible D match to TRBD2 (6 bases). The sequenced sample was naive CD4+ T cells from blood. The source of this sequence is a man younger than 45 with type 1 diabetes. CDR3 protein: CASSFQAGETQYF. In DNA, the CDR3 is TGTGCCAGCAGCTTCCAAGCGGGAGAGACCCAGTACTTC.